The 26 T cell receptor beta chains given below trace back to one sample, sequenced in a study of control samples from healthy donors and cancer patients. Measured with immunoSEQ multiplex PCR; TCRdb has only the in-frame clones, and not every one. The table has about 140,000 clones, about nine tenths seen once. Sequencing input: blood. These receptors were obtained from a woman in her 30s in good health.

This rearrangement joins TRBV6-5 to TRBJ1-2, with 7 bases fitting TRBD1. The germline V gene encodes CDR1 MNHEY and CDR2 SVGAGI. V was clipped by 6 bases and J by 6 bases; unmatched bases: 10. The CDR3 is 14 residues long. The DNA of the CDR3 is TGTGCCAGCAGACCCACAGGGGTTCATGATGGCTACACCTTC. This codes for CASRPTGVHDGYTF.

The chain couples TRBV5-1 to TRBJ1-1, with D uncertain. This CDR3 spans 14 amino acids. The V end lost 0 bases, the J end lost 2 bases, and 8 bases lay between the germline ends. CDR1 is SGHRS, CDR2 YFSETQ, per germline. CDR3 bases: TGCGCCAGCAGCTTGGAGACACCAAACACTGAAGCTTTCTTT. It specifies CASSLETPNTEAFF.

This chain links TRBV10-1 with TRBJ2-3; 10 nucleotides agree with TRBD2. After removal of 8 bases from V and 1 base from J, the junction contained 9 bases not matched to a gene. The CDR3 consists of 16 residues. The germline CDR1 and CDR2 sequences are WNHNN and SYGVQD (reference sequence). The DNA of the CDR3 is TGCGCCAGCGGAGGGGCTAGCGGGAGAGGCACAGATACGCAGTATTTT. This gives the protein CASGGASGRGTDTQYF.

The chain links TRBV7-2 to TRBJ2-1; TRBD2 aligns across 9 bases. Germline V CDR1 and CDR2: SGHTA, FQGNSA. The V segment lost 3 bases and the J segment 0 bases; nucleotides outside the gene matches: 9. The CDR3 extends over 18 amino acids. This chain's CDR3 is CASSLQAGGRHSYNEQFF. The CDR3 DNA follows: TGTGCCAGCAGCTTGCAAGCGGGAGGCCGACACTCCTACAATGAGCAGTTCTTC.

The genes are TRBV12-3 or TRBV12-4 and TRBJ2-7; TRBD1 matches 7 bases. The length of the CDR3 is 13 residues. Trimming at V came to 5 bases and at J to 3 bases, leaving 4 bases not matched to a gene. The CDR3 is CASSPDRVYEQYF. Here the CDR3 DNA reads TGTGCCAGCAGTCCCGACAGGGTCTACGAGCAGTACTTC.

The chain uses TRBV2 and TRBJ1-5; D is possibly TRBD1 (6 bases). The CDR3 totals 15 residues. Germline V CDR1 and CDR2: SNHLY, FYNNEI. Trimming shortened V by 5 bases and J by 6 bases, and 17 bases separated the two germline ends. As DNA, the CDR3 is TGTGCCAGCAGTCGCCGGGGGGGCTCCGGTCAGCCCCAGCATTTT. Protein sequence: CASSRRGGSGQPQHF.

Remarks on this clone: At the DNA level, this CDR3 is encoded by other sequences in the same sample as well. The rearrangement links TRBV18 to TRBJ2-3; the D is unclear. In germline, CDR1 is KGHSH, CDR2 LQKENI. The CDR3 contains 13 residues. Between the trimmed V and J ends, which lost 6 bases and 0 bases, there was a span of 7 bases. CDR3 coding DNA: TGTGCCAGCTCCCCTCCTAGCACAGATACGCAGTATTTT. Translation gives CASSPPSTDTQYF.

The rearrangement links TRBV29-1 to TRBJ2-7; no clear D. The germline CDR1 and CDR2 sequences are SQVTM and ANQGSEA. CDR3 size: 12 residues. V was shortened by 0 bases and J by 5 bases, with 8 bases between the two germline ends. CDR3: CSVEDQVDEQYF. For the CDR3, the DNA is TGCAGCGTTGAAGATCAGGTAGACGAGCAGTACTTC.

The gene calls are TRBV15 and TRBJ1-1; no firm D call. Deletions cut 1 base from V and 1 base from J, with 7 bases between. Per the germline V gene, CDR1 is LNHNV and CDR2 is YYDKDF (reference sequence). This CDR3 region has 14 residues. CDR3 protein: CATSRGLPNTEAFF. The CDR3 DNA is TGTGCCACCAGCAGAGGACTCCCGAACACTGAAGCTTTCTTT.

The chain couples TRBV7-9 to TRBJ1-4, with a weak D call TRBD1 (6 bases). Deletions cut 2 bases from V and 8 bases from J, with 12 bases between. CDR1 SEHNR and CDR2 FQNEAQ come from the germline V gene (reference sequence). This CDR3 contains 14 residues. The CDR3 DNA reads as TGTGCCAGCAGCTTACAGGGGACTGAAGAAAAACTGTTTTTT. It codes for CASSLQGTEEKLFF.

The chain combines TRBV27 with TRBJ2-1, with a weak D call TRBD1 (5 bases). The CDR3 consists of 14 residues. Trimming took off 6 bases at V and 7 bases at J, with 16 bases between the two ends. Germline V gene lookup returns CDR1 MNHEY and CDR2 SMNVEV (reference sequence). The CDR3 DNA reads as TGTGCCAGCAGCCCATACAATCAGGGAAATGAGCAGTTCTTC. It specifies CASSPYNQGNEQFF.

The chain joins TRBV24-1 to TRBJ2-2, with TRBD1 matching 9 bases. The CDR3 consists of 16 residues. Germline CDR1 is KGHDR and CDR2 is SFDVKD. Unmatched junction bases numbered 6, after V lost 3 bases and J lost 5 bases. The CDR3 coding sequence is TGTGCCACCAGTGATCCCGGGACAGGGAAGACCGGGGAGCTGTTTTTT. As protein: CATSDPGTGKTGELFF.

The chain carries TRBV9 and TRBJ2-5, with TRBD2 matching 7 bases. Unmatched junction bases numbered 12, after V lost 5 bases and J lost 2 bases. Germline CDR1 reads SGDLS; CDR2 reads YYNGEE. CDR3 length: 16 amino acids. CDR3 amino acids: CASSPRHASGQETQYF. In DNA, the CDR3 is TGTGCCAGCAGTCCCAGGCATGCTAGCGGACAAGAGACCCAGTACTTC.

The chain uses TRBV6-5 and TRBJ2-1; tentatively, D is TRBD1 (5 bases). This CDR3 comprises 13 residues. V lost 9 bases and J 3 bases, leaving 12 bases between the germline ends. The germline gives CDR1 MNHEY, CDR2 SVGAGI. The CDR3 DNA follows: TGTGCCAGTTGGACAAACCGCTACAATGAGCAGTTCTTC. Protein sequence: CASWTNRYNEQFF.

The chain couples TRBV24-1 to TRBJ1-5, with D perhaps matching TRBD1 (5 bases). The CDR3 loop spans 16 amino acids. Germline V gene sequence: CDR1 KGHDR, CDR2 SFDVKD. V gave up 1 base and J gave up 0 bases, with 9 bases separating them. The CDR3 region has the DNA TGTGCCACCAGTGATTTATCCAGGGTTAGCAATCAGCCCCAGCATTTT. Amino acid sequence: CATSDLSRVSNQPQHF.

The J gene is TRBJ2-3, the V gene TRBV2; a weak D match, TRBD2 (7 bases). The CDR3 has 15 residues. V was cut by 6 bases and J by 4 bases, with 17 bases left in between. CDR1 SNHLY and CDR2 FYNNEI come from the germline V gene. The CDR3: CASRGGPTAADTQYF. Here the CDR3 DNA reads TGTGCCAGCAGGGGGGGGCCAACGGCAGCAGATACGCAGTATTTT. The entire variable domain, with the rest obtained from reference TRBV2 and TRBJ2-3, is as follows: EPEVTQTPSHQVTQMGQEVILRCVPISNHLYFYWYRQILGQKVEFLVSFYNNEISEKSEIFDDQFSVERPDGSNFTLKIRSTKLEDSAMYFCASRGGPTAADTQYFGPGTRLTVL.

This clone was observed once. V gene TRBV30 combines with J gene TRBJ1-3; D is perhaps TRBD1 (5 bases). The ends were cut back, 4 bases at V and 0 bases at J, with 7 bases in the middle. CDR3 length equals 13 residues. Germline CDR1 and CDR2: GTSNPN and SVGIG (reference sequence). The CDR3 bases are TGTGCCTGGACAGGGAACTCTGGAAACACCATATATTTT. Residues: CAWTGNSGNTIYF. Using reference TRBV30 and TRBJ1-3 for the parts outside the CDR3, the full variable domain is SQTIHQWPATLVQPVGSPLSLECTVEGTSNPNLYWYRQAAGRGLQLLFYSVGIGQISSEVPQNLSASRPQDRQFILSSKKLLLSDSGFYLCAWTGNSGNTIYFGEGSWLTVV.

About this clone itself: Other DNA sequences from this sample encode an identical CDR3 as well. The rearrangement uses TRBV28 and TRBJ1-2, with D uncertain. This CDR3 region has 12 residues. CDR1 is MDHEN and CDR2 is SYDVKM in the germline V gene. V was trimmed by 2 bases and J by 4 bases, leaving 5 bases between them. Here the CDR3 reads CASSLRGYGYTF. In DNA form, the CDR3 reads TGTGCCAGCAGTTTACGGGGCTATGGCTACACCTTC.

The V call is TRBV14, the J call TRBJ1-2; D call uncertain. Germline V CDR1 and CDR2: SGHDN, FVKESK. The CDR3 sequence is 15 residues long. V shed 1 base and J shed 3 bases, with 12 bases lying between them. CDR3 bases: TGTGCCAGCAGCCAAGGGGAGAACGTTCACTATGGCTACACCTTC. Translating gives CASSQGENVHYGYTF.

The chain carries TRBV19 and TRBJ2-2; perhaps TRBD1 as D (7 bases). Trimming left V 5 bases short and J 3 bases short, with 13 bases between. CDR1 and CDR2 from the germline V gene are LNHDA and SQIVND (reference sequence). This CDR3 spans 15 amino acids. The CDR3 nucleotides read TGTGCCAGTAGTCCAGGGGGGAGTGACACCGGGGAGCTGTTTTTT. As protein: CASSPGGSDTGELFF.

The rearrangement links TRBV7-9 to TRBJ1-6; D may be TRBD1 (6 bases). The V end was cut by 1 base, the J end by 7 bases, with 8 bases between. The CDR3 runs to 14 residues. The germline V gene encodes CDR1 SEHNR and CDR2 FQNEAQ (reference sequence). CDR3 protein: CASSLVQGNSPLHF. The CDR3 region has the DNA TGTGCCAGCAGCTTAGTACAGGGCAATTCACCCCTCCACTTT.

The CDR3 DNA reads as TGTGCCAGCAGTGAAGACAGTGCAACTAATGAAAAACTGTTTTTT. Protein product: CASSEDSATNEKLFF. The genes are TRBV2 and TRBJ1-4, with no clear D. Per germline, CDR1 SNHLY and CDR2 FYNNEI. With 1 base removed from V and 0 bases from J, the gap between germline ends came to 6 bases. The CDR3 sequence is 15 residues long.

This chain connects TRBV10-2 to TRBJ1-2; TRBD1 is a possible D gene (5 bases). The CDR3 consists of 16 residues. Looked up from germline, CDR1 is WSHSY and CDR2 is SAAADI. Trimming removed 2 bases at V and 3 bases at J, with 16 bases between. CDR3 sequence (DNA): TGCGCCAGCAGTGAGCCGACACGGGGGGTGGACTATGGCTACACCTTC. It is translated as CASSEPTRGVDYGYTF.

V gene TRBV25-1 combines with J gene TRBJ1-1; weak D call: TRBD1 (5 bases). Germline V gene data show CDR1 as MGHDK and CDR2 as SYGVNS. Between the trimmed V and J ends, which lost 0 bases and 10 bases, there was a span of 12 bases. This CDR3 is 13 amino acids long. The CDR3 bases are TGTGCCAGCAGTGAATATGGTGGGGGAGTAGCTTTCTTT. This gives the protein CASSEYGGGVAFF.

This chain links TRBV20-1 with TRBJ2-5; D not certain. The V end lost 3 bases, the J end lost 3 bases, and 5 bases lay between the germline ends. The CDR3 is 11 amino acids. CDR1 and CDR2 from the germline V gene are DFQATT and SNEGSKA (reference sequence). DNA of the CDR3: TGCAGTGCTAGCCTAAAAGAGACCCAGTACTTC. Its translation: CSASLKETQYF.

The chain employs TRBV20-1 and TRBJ2-5; 8 bases fit TRBD2. Germline V gene lookup returns CDR1 DFQATT and CDR2 SNEGSKA (reference sequence). V shed 8 bases, J shed 3 bases, and the junction held 2 bases outside the gene matches. This CDR3 has 11 residues. This chain's CDR3 is CSTLAEETQYF. The DNA of the CDR3 is TGCAGTACACTAGCGGAAGAGACCCAGTACTTC.